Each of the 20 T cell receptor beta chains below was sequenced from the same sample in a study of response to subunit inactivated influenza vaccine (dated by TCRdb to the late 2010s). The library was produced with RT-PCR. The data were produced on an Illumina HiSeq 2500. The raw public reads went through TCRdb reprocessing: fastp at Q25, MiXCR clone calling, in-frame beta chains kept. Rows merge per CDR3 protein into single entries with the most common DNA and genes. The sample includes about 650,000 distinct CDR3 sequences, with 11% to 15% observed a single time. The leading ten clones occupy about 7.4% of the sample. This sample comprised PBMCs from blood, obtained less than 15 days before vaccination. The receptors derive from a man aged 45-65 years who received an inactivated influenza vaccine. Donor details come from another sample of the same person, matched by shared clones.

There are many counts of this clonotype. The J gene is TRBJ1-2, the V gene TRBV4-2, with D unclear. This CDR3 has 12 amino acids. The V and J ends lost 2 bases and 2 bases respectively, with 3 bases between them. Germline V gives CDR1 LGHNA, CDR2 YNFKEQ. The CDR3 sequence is CASSQQNYGYTF. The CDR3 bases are TGTGCCAGCAGCCAACAAAACTATGGCTACACCTTC.

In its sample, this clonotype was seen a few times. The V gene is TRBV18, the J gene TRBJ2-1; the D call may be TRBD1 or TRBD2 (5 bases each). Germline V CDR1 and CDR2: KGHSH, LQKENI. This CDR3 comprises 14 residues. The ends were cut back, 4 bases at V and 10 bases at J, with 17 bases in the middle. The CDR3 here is CASSLGTPRIEQFF. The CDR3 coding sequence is TGTGCCAGCTCACTAGGGACGCCCCGAATCGAGCAGTTCTTC.

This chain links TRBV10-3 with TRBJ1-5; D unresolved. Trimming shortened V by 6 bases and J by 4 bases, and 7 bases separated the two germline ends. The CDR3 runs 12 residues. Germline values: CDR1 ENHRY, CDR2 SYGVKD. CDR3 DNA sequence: TGTGCCATCAGCCCTTCGAATCAGCCCCAGCATTTT. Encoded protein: CAISPSNQPQHF.

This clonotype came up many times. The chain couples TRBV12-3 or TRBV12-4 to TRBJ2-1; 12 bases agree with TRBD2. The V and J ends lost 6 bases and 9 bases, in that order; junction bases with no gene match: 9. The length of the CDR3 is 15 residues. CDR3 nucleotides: TGTGCCAGCAGCCCTACTAGCGGGAGGATGGGTGAGCAGTTCTTC. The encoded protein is CASSPTSGRMGEQFF.

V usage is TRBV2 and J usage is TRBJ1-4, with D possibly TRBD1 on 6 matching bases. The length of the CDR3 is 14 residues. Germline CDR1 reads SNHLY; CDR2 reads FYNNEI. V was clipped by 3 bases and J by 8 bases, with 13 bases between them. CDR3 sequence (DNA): TGTGCCAGCAGTGAGGGGGGGCGCGGGGAAAAACTGTTTTTT. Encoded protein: CASSEGGRGEKLFF.

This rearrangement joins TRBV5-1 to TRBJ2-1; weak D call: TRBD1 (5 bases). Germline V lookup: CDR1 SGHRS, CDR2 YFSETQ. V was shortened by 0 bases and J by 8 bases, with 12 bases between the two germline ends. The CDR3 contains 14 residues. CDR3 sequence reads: CASSLGQGLHEQFF. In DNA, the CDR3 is TGCGCCAGCAGCTTGGGGCAGGGTCTGCATGAGCAGTTCTTC.

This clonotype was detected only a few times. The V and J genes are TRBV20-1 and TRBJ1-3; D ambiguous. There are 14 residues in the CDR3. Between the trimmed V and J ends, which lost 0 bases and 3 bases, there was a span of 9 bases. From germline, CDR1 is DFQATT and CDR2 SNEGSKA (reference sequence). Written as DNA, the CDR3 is TGCAGTGCTAGAGATATGGTGGGTGGAAACACCATATATTTT. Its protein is CSARDMVGGNTIYF.

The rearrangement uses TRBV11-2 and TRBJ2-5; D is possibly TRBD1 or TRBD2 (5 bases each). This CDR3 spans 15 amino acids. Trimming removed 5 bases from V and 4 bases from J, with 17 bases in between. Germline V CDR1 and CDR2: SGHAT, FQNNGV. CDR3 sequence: CASSPTGTYPETQYF. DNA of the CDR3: TGTGCCAGCAGCCCGACGGGGACCTACCCAGAGACCCAGTACTTC.

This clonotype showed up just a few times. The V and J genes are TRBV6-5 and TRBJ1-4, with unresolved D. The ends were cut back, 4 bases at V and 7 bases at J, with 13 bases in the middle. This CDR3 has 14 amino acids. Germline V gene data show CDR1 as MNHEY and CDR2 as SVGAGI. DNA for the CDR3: TGTGCCAGCAGTTCAGGCGCACTCCCTGAAAAACTGTTTTTT. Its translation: CASSSGALPEKLFF.

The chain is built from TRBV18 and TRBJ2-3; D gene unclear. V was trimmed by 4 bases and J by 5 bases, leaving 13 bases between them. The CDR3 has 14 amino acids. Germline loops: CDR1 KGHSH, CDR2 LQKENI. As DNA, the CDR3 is TGTGCCAGCTCACAGACCGGCCAAGGAGATACGCAGTATTTT. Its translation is CASSQTGQGDTQYF.

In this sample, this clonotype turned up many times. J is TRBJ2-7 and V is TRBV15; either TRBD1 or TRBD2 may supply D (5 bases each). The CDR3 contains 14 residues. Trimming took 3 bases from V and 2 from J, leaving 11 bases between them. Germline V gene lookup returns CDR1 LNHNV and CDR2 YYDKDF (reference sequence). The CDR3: CATSRGGGTYEQYF. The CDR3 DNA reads TGTGCCACCAGCAGGGGTGGGGGTACCTACGAGCAGTACTTC.

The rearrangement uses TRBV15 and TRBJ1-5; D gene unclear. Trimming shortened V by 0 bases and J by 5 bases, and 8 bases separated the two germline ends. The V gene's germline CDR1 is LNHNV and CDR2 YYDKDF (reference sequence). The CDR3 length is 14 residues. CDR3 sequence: CATSRDHGYQPQHF. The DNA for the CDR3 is TGTGCCACCAGCAGAGATCACGGATATCAGCCCCAGCATTTT.

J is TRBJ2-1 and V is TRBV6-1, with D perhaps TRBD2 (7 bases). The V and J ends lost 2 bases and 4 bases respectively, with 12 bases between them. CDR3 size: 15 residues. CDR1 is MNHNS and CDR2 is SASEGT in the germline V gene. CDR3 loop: CASSEMGGPYNEQFF. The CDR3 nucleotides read TGTGCCAGCAGTGAAATGGGGGGGCCATACAATGAGCAGTTCTTC.

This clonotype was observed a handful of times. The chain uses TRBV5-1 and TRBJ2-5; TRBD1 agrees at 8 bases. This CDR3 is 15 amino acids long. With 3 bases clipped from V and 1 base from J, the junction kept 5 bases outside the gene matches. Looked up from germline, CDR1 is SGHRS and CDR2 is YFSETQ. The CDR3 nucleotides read TGCGCCAGCAGCTACCGACAGGGGCCCCAAGAGACCCAGTACTTC. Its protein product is CASSYRQGPQETQYF.

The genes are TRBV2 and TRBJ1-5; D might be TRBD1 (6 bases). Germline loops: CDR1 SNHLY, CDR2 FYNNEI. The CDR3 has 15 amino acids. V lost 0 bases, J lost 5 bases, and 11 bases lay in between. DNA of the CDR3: TGTGCCAGCAGTGAAGCAGGACAGATCTATCAGCCCCAGCATTTT. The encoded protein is CASSEAGQIYQPQHF.

CDR3 sequence reads: CASTSGGVQPQHF. The CDR3 nucleotides read TGTGCCAGCACCTCAGGGGGCGTACAGCCCCAGCATTTT. The genes are TRBV12-3 or TRBV12-4 and TRBJ1-5; 8 nucleotides match TRBD1. V shed 7 bases, J shed 7 bases, and the junction held 6 bases outside the gene matches. The CDR3 covers 13 residues.

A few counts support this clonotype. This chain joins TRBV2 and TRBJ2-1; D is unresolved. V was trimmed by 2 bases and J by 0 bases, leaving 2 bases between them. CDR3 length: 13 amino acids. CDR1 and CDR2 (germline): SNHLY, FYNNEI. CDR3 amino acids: CASSEFSYNEQFF. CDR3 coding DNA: TGTGCCAGCAGTGAATTCTCCTACAATGAGCAGTTCTTC.

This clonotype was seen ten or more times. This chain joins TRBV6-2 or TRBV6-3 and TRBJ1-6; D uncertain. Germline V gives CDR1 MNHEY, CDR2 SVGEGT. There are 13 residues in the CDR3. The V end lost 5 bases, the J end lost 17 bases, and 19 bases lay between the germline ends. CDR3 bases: TGTGCCAGCAGTCCAATATCCGAGAGCCGAATCCACTTT. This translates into CASSPISESRIHF.

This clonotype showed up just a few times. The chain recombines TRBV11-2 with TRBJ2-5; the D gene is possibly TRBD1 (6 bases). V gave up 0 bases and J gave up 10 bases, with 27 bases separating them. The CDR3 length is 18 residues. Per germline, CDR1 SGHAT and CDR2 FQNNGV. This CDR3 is CASSLEASIRGPEGDQYF. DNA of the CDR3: TGTGCCAGCAGCTTAGAGGCTAGTATCAGGGGCCCGGAAGGGGACCAGTACTTC. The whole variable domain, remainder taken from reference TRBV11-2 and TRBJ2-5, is EAGVAQSPRYKIIEKRQSVAFWCNPISGHATLYWYQQILGQGPKLLIQFQNNGVVDDSQLPKDRFSAERLKGVDSTLKIQPAKLEDSAVYLCASSLEASIRGPEGDQYFGPGTRLLVL.

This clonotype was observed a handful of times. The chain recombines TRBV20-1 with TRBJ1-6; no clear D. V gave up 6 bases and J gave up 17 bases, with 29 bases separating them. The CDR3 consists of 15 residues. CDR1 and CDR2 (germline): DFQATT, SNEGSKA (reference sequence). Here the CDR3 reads CSANPFRTQIPLIHF. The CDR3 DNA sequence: TGCAGTGCCAACCCGTTTCGGACCCAAATTCCCCTTATCCACTTT.